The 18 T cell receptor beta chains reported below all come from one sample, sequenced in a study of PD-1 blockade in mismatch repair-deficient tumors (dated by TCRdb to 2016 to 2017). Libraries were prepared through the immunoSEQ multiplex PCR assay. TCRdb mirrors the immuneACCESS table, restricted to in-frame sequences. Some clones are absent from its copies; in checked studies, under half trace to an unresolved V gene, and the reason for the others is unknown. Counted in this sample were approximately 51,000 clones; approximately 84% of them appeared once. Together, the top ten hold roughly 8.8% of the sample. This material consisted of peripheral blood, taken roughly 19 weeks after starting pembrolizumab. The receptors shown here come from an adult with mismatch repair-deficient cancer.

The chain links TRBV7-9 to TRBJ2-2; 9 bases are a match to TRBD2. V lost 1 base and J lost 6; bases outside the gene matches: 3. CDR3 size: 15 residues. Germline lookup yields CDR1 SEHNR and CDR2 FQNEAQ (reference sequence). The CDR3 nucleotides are TGTGCCAGCAGCTTAGGCGGGAGGGCCCCCGGGGAGCTGTTTTTT. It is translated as CASSLGGRAPGELFF.

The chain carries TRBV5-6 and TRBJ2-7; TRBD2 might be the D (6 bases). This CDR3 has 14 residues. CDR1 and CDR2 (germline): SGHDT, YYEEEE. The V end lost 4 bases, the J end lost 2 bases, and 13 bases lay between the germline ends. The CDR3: CASSGLGEAYEQYF. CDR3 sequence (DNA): TGTGCCAGCAGCGGTCTTGGGGAGGCCTACGAGCAGTACTTC.

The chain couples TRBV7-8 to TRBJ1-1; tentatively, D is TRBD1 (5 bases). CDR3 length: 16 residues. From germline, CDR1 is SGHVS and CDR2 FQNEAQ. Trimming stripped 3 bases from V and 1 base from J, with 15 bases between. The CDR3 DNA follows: TGTGCCAGCAGCTTGAGGGATAGGGGTTCGAACACTGAAGCTTTCTTT. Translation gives CASSLRDRGSNTEAFF.

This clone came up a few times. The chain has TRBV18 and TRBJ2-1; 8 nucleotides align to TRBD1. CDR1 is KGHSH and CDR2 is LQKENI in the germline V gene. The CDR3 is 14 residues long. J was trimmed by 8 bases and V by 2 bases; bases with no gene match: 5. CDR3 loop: CASSPGTGGDEQFF. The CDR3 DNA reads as TGTGCCAGCTCACCAGGGACAGGAGGGGATGAGCAGTTCTTC.

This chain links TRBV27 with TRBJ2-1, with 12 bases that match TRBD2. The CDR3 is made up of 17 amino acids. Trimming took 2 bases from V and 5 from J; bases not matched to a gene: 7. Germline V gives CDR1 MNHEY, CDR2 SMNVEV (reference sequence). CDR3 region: CASSLLTSGRQDNEQFF. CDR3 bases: TGTGCCAGCAGTTTACTGACTAGCGGGAGACAGGACAATGAGCAGTTCTTC.

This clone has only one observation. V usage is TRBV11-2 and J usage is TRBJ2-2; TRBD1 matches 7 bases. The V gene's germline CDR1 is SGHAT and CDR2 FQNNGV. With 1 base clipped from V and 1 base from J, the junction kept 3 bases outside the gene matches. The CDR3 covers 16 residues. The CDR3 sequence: CASSLGTGLNTGELFF. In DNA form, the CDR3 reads TGTGCCAGCAGCTTAGGGACAGGATTGAACACCGGGGAGCTGTTTTTT.

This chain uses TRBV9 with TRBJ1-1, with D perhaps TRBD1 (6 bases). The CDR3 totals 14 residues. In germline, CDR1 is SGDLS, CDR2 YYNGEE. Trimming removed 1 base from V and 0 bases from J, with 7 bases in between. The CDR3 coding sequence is TGTGCCAGCAGCGTATCAGGGGTGAACACTGAAGCTTTCTTT. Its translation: CASSVSGVNTEAFF.

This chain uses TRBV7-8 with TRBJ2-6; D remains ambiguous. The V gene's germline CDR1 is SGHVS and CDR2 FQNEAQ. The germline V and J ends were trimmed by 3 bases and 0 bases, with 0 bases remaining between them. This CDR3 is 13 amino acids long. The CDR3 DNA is TGTGCCAGCAGCTTCTCTGGGGCCAACGTCCTGACTTTC. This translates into CASSFSGANVLTF.

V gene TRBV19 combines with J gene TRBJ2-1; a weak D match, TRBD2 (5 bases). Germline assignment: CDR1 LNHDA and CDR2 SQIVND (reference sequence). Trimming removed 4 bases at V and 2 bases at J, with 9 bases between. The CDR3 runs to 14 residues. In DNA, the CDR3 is TGTGCCAGTAGTACCCCCGGGGCCTACAATGAGCAGTTCTTC. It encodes CASSTPGAYNEQFF.

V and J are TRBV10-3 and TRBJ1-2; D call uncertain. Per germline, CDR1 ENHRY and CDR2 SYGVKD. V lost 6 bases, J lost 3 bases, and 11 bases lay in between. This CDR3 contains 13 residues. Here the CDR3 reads CAISVQADYGYTF. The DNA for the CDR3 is TGTGCCATCAGCGTACAAGCTGACTATGGCTACACCTTC.

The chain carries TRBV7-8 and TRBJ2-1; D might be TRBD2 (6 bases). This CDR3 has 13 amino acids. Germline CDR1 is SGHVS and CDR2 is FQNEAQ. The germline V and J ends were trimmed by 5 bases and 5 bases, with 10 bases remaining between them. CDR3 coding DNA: TGTGCCAGCAGCCTACTAGCCCACAATGAGCAGTTCTTC. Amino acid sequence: CASSLLAHNEQFF.

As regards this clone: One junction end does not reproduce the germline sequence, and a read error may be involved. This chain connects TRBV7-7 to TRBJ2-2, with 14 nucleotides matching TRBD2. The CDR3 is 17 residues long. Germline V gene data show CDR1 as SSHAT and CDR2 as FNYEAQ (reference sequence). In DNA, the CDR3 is TGTGCTAGCAGCCCCGGGACTAGCGGGAGCTACGCCGGGGAGCTGTTTTTT. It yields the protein CASSPGTSGSYAGELFF.

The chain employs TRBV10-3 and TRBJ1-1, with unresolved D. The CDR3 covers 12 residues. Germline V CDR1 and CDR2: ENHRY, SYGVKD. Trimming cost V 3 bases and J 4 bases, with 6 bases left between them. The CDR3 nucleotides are TGTGCCATCAGTGACAATCCCACTGAAGCTTTCTTT. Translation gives CAISDNPTEAFF.

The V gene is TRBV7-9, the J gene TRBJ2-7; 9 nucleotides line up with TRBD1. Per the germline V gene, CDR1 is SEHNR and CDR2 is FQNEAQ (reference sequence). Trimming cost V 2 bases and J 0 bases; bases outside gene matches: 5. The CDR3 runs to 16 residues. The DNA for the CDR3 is TGTGCCAGCAGCTTAATTCTGACAGGGGGCTCCTACGAGCAGTACTTC. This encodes CASSLILTGGSYEQYF.

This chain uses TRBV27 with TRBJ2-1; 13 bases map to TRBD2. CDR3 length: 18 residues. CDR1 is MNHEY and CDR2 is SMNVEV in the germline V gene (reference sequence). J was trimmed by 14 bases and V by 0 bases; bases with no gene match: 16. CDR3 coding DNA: TGTGCCAGCAGTTTATCGAGCTTGGACAGGGGGACTAGCGGGGCGGAGTTCTTC. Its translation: CASSLSSLDRGTSGAEFF.

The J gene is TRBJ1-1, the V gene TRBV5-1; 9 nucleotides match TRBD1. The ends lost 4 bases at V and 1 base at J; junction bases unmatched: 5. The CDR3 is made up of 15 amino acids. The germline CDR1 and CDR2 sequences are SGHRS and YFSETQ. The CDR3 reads CASSPGTGRNTEAFF. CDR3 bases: TGCGCCAGCAGCCCAGGGACAGGGAGGAACACTGAAGCTTTCTTT.

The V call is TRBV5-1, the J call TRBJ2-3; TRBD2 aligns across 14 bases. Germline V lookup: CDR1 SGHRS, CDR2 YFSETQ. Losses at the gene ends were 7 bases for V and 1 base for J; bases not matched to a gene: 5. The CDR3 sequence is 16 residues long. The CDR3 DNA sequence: TGCGCCAGCCACCCGGGACTAGCGGGAGGCACAGATACGCAGTATTTT. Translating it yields CASHPGLAGGTDTQYF.

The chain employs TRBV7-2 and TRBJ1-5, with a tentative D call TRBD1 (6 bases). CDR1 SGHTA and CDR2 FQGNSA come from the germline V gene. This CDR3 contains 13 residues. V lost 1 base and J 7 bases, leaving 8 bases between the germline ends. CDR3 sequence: CASSLERGQPQHF. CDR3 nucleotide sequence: TGTGCCAGCAGCTTAGAGAGGGGGCAGCCCCAGCATTTT.